This is a list of T cell receptor beta chains from one sample in a study of control samples from healthy donors and cancer patients. This table comes from immunoSEQ multiplex PCR, and its TCRdb copy is limited to in-frame clones, with some not included. The table shows approximately 60,000 clones, with more than 85% occurring only once. The specimen sequenced was PBMCs. The receptors shown here come from a man aged 30-40 years with colorectal cancer. CDR3s include the opening cysteine and the closing phenylalanine or tryptophan. The D gene is left open where the match is weak. Only some rows state a clone size, as once, few, many or a class for expanded clones.

D: -; size: -; length: 15; V: TRBV7-2; J: TRBJ2-2; CDR3: CASSLDRWGTGELFF; DNA: TGTGCCAGCAGCTTAGATCGGTGGGGCACCGGGGAGCTGTTTTTT
D: -; size: -; length: 15; V: TRBV4-3; J: TRBJ1-5; CDR3: CASSQDRQYNQPQHF; DNA: TGCGCCAGCAGCCAAGATCGACAGTACAATCAGCCCCAGCATTTT
D: TRBD1; size: once; length: 14; V: TRBV19; J: TRBJ1-1; CDR3: CASSHLRDRYEAFF; DNA: TGTGCCAGTAGTCACCTCCGGGACAGGTATGAAGCTTTCTTT
D: -; size: once; length: 14; V: TRBV6-5; J: TRBJ2-4; CDR3: CASSLGALGDIQYF; DNA: TGTGCCAGCAGTTTGGGGGCGCTGGGGGACATTCAGTACTTC
D: -; size: -; length: 16; V: TRBV3-1/TRBV3-2; J: TRBJ2-7; CDR3: CASSQATHSETYEQYF; DNA: TGTGCCAGCAGCCAAGCGACCCACTCGGAAACCTACGAGCAGTACTTC
D: TRBD2; size: -; length: 16; V: TRBV11-2; J: TRBJ2-5; CDR3: CASSTGLAEIQETQYF; DNA: TGTGCCAGCAGCACCGGACTAGCGGAAATTCAAGAGACCCAGTACTTC
D: TRBD1; size: once; length: 14; V: TRBV6-4; J: TRBJ1-1; CDR3: CASRMDRTNTEAFF; DNA: TGTGCCAGCAGAATGGACAGGACTAACACTGAAGCTTTCTTT
D: -; size: -; length: 13; V: TRBV5-1; J: TRBJ2-5; CDR3: CASSFTAGETQYF; DNA: TGCGCCAGCAGCTTCACAGCAGGAGAGACCCAGTACTTC
D: -; size: -; length: 15; V: TRBV5-1; J: TRBJ1-1; CDR3: CASSLLQGMNTEAFF; DNA: TGCGCCAGCAGCTTGCTTCAGGGTATGAACACTGAAGCTTTCTTT
D: -; size: -; length: 15; V: TRBV6-1; J: TRBJ1-1; CDR3: CASSESGRANTEAFF; DNA: TGTGCCAGCAGTGAAAGTGGCAGAGCGAACACTGAAGCTTTCTTT
D: TRBD1; size: -; length: 15; V: TRBV5-1; J: TRBJ2-2; CDR3: CASSLEGGAPGELFF; DNA: TGCGCCAGCAGCTTGGAAGGGGGCGCCCCCGGGGAGCTGTTTTTT
D: -; size: -; length: 11; V: TRBV5-8; J: TRBJ2-3; CDR3: CASTVSGLLYF; DNA: TGTGCCAGCACCGTGAGCGGTTTATTGTATTTT
D: -; size: -; length: 15; V: TRBV4-3; J: TRBJ1-1; CDR3: CASSQDRSLNTEAFF; DNA: TGCGCCAGCAGCCAAGATAGATCGCTGAACACTGAAGCTTTCTTT
D: -; size: -; length: 14; V: TRBV27; J: TRBJ2-5; CDR3: CASSFGRNQETQYF; DNA: TGTGCCAGCAGTTTCGGACGGAACCAAGAGACCCAGTACTTC
D: TRBD1; size: -; length: 12; V: TRBV29-1; J: TRBJ1-2; CDR3: CTGGDSSSGYTF; DNA: TGCACCGGGGGGGACAGCTCTTCTGGCTACACCTTC
D: TRBD2; size: few; length: 14; V: TRBV24-1; J: TRBJ2-3; CDR3: CATSSGISTDTQYF; DNA: TGTGCCACCAGTAGCGGGATAAGCACAGATACGCAGTATTTT
D: TRBD1; size: -; length: 16; V: TRBV24-1; J: TRBJ2-1; CDR3: CATSNGGTGLRYEQFF; DNA: TGTGCCACCAGTAACGGGGGGACAGGGCTACGATATGAGCAGTTCTTC
D: TRBD1; size: once; length: 14; V: TRBV6-5; J: TRBJ1-5; CDR3: CASRRDRGFQPQHF; DNA: TGTGCCAGCAGAAGGGACAGGGGATTTCAGCCCCAGCATTTT
D: -; size: once; length: 15; V: TRBV5-1; J: TRBJ2-5; CDR3: CASSFINGPGDTQYF; DNA: TGCGCCAGCAGCTTCATCAACGGGCCCGGAGATACCCAGTACTTC
D: -; size: -; length: 15; V: TRBV18; J: TRBJ1-2; CDR3: CASSPSTDGLHGYTF; DNA: TGTGCCAGCTCACCATCGACAGACGGACTGCATGGCTACACCTTC
D: -; size: -; length: 16; V: TRBV11-3; J: TRBJ2-2; CDR3: CASSLAGGWNTGELFF; DNA: TGTGCCAGCAGCTTAGCCGGGGGCTGGAACACCGGGGAGCTGTTTTTT
D: -; size: -; length: 15; V: TRBV7-2; J: TRBJ1-5; CDR3: CASSSGLRINQPQHF; DNA: TGTGCCAGCAGTTCGGGGCTCCGGATTAATCAGCCCCAGCATTTT
D: -; size: -; length: 11; V: TRBV19; J: TRBJ2-3; CDR3: CASSIQDTQYF; DNA: TGTGCCAGTAGTATCCAGGATACGCAGTATTTT
D: TRBD1; size: -; length: 16; V: TRBV10-2; J: TRBJ2-7; CDR3: CASSEGVWTGTTGQYF; DNA: TGCGCCAGCAGTGAGGGGGTTTGGACAGGGACGACGGGGCAGTACTTC
D: TRBD1; size: -; length: 16; V: TRBV5-6; J: TRBJ2-1; CDR3: CASSIVGQGVLDEQFF; DNA: TGTGCCAGCAGCATCGTGGGACAGGGTGTTTTAGATGAGCAGTTCTTC
D: -; size: -; length: 13; V: TRBV6-1; J: TRBJ2-1; CDR3: CASSEYGGSEQFF; DNA: TGTGCCAGCAGTGAATATGGGGGGAGTGAGCAGTTCTTC
D: -; size: -; length: 13; V: TRBV19; J: TRBJ1-6; CDR3: CASSGFRDSPLHF; DNA: TGTGCCAGTAGTGGATTTCGTGATTCACCCCTCCACTTT
D: -; size: -; length: 16; V: TRBV5-4; J: TRBJ1-2; CDR3: CASSFPGRDKNYGYTF; DNA: TGTGCCAGCAGCTTCCCCGGACGCGATAAAAACTATGGCTACACCTTC
D: TRBD1; size: -; length: 19; V: TRBV18; J: TRBJ2-1; CDR3: CASSPLGQGALGSYNEQFF; DNA: TGTGCCAGCTCACCACTTGGACAGGGGGCCTTAGGGTCCTACAATGAGCAGTTCTTC
D: -; size: -; length: 16; V: TRBV7-6; J: TRBJ2-3; CDR3: CASSLKPGTSTDTQYF; DNA: TGTGCCAGCAGCTTAAAGCCGGGGACTAGCACAGATACGCAGTATTTT
D: TRBD1; size: -; length: 13; V: TRBV9; J: TRBJ1-2; CDR3: CASSVQGARGYTF; DNA: TGTGCCAGCAGCGTACAGGGGGCTCGGGGCTACACCTTC
D: TRBD1; size: -; length: 15; V: TRBV27; J: TRBJ1-2; CDR3: CASSPLGQAIYGYTF; DNA: TGTGCCAGCAGCCCCTTAGGACAGGCCATCTATGGCTACACCTTC